The subject of this entry is one TCR beta chain. The antigen remains undetermined. The sample comes from a study of blood T cells in healthy people across ages. Study results and caveats: Diversity estimates drawn from one million T cells were deemed underestimates. Higher diversity, along with more naive CD4+ cells, distinguished long-lived donors from aged donors.

This CDR3 region has 14 residues. Germline CDR1 and CDR2: LGHDT and YNNKEL (reference sequence). The V and J ends lost 6 bases and 2 bases respectively, with 12 bases between them. A second PCR, run for roughly 6 to 11 cycles, used a sample-barcoded 5' primer plus a J-beta primer mix. TCRdb itself ran the 5' RACE reads through MiXCR, one entry per CDR3 protein. The data show under 1,000,000 distinct CDR3 sequences, 35% to 60% seen once. Sample: blood. The gene calls are TRBV3-1 and TRBJ2-3; possible D gene TRBD1, 5 bases. This receptor was obtained from an older man in good health. The CDR3 bases are TGTGCCAGCAGGCAGACAGATAACACAGATACGCAGTATTTT. This encodes CASRQTDNTDTQYF.